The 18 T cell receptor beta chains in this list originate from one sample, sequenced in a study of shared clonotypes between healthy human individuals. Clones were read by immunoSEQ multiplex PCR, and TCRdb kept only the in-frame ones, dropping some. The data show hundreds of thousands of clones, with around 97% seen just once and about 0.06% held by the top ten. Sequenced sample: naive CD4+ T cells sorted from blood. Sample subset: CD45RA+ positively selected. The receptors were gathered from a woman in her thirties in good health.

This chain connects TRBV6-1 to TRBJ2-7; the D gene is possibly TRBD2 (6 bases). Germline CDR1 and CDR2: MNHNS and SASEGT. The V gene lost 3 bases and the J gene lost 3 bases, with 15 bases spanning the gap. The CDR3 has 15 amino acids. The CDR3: CASSEGPGLLYEQYF. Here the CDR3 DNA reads TGTGCCAGCAGTGAGGGTCCGGGACTTCTCTACGAGCAGTACTTC.

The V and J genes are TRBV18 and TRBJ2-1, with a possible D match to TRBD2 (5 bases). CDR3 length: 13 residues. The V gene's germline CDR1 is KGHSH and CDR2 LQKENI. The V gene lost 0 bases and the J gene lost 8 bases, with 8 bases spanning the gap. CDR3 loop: CASSPPPRDEQFF. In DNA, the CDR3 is TGTGCCAGCTCACCACCGCCGAGGGATGAGCAGTTCTTC. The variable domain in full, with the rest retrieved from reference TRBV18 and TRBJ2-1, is NAGVMQNPRHLVRRRGQEARLRCSPMKGHSHVYWYRQLPEEGLKFMVYLQKENIIDESGMPKERFSAEFPKEGPSILRIQQVVRGDSAAYFCASSPPPRDEQFFGPGTRLTVL.

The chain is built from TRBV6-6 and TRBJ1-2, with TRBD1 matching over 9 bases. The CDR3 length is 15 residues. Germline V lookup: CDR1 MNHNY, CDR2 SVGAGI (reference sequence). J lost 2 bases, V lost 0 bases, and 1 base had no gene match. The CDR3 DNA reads TGTGCCAGCAGTTACTCGGGGACAGGGAACTATGGCTACACCTTC. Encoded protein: CASSYSGTGNYGYTF.

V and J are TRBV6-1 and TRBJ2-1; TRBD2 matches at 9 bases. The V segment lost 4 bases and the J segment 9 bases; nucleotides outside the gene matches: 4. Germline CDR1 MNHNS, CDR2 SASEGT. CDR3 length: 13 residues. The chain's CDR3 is CASSVLAGSEQFF. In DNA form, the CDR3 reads TGTGCCAGCAGTGTTCTAGCGGGAAGTGAGCAGTTCTTC.

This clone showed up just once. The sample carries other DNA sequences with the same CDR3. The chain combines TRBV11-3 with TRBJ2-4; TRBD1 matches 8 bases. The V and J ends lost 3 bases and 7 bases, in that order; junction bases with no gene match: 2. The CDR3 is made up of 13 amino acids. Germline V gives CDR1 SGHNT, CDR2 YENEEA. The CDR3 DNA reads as TGTGCCAGCAGCTTGACAGGGGAGAACATTCAGTACTTC. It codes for CASSLTGENIQYF.

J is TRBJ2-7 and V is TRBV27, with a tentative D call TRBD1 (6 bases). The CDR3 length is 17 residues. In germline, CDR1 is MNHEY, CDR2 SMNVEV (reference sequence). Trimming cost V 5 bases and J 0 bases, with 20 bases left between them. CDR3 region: CASSPWSVAGASYEQYF. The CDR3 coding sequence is TGTGCCAGCAGTCCCTGGTCTGTGGCAGGGGCCTCCTACGAGCAGTACTTC.

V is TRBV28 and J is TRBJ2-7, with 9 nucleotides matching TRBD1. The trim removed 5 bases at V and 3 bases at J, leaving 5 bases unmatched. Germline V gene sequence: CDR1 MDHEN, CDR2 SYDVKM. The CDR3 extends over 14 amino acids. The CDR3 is CASSRDRVGYEQYF. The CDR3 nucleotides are TGTGCCAGCAGTCGGGACAGGGTAGGCTACGAGCAGTACTTC. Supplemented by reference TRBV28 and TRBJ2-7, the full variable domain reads DVKVTQSSRYLVKRTGEKVFLECVQDMDHENMFWYRQDPGLGLRLIYFSYDVKMKEKGDIPEGYSVSREKKERFSLILESASTNQTSMYLCASSRDRVGYEQYFGPGTRLTVT.

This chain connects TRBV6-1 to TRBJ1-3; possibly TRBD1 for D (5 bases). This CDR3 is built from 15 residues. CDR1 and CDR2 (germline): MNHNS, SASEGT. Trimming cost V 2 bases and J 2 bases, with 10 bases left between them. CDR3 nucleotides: TGTGCCAGCAGTGAATTTCGGGGGGCTGGAAACACCATATATTTT. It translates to CASSEFRGAGNTIYF.

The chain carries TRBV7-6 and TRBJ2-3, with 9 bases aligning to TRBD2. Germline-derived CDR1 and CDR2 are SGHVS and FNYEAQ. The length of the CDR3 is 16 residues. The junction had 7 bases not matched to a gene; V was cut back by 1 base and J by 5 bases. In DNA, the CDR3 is TGTGCCAGCAGCTTAGTGGCTAGCGGGATGAGAGATACGCAGTATTTT. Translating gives CASSLVASGMRDTQYF.

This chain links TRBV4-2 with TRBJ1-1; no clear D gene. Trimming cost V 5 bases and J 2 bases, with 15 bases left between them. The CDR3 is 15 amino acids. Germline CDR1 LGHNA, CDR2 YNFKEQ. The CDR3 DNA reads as TGTGCCAGCAGCTTCTTCGGGGTCGTAAACACTGAAGCTTTCTTT. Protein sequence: CASSFFGVVNTEAFF.

CDR3: CASSPRERSNTEAFF. The CDR3, as DNA: TGTGCCAGCAGCCCACGAGAAAGAAGTAACACTGAAGCTTTCTTT. This chain joins TRBV6-8 and TRBJ1-1; D remains ambiguous. V gave up 6 bases and J gave up 2 bases, with 16 bases separating them. Germline V lookup: CDR1 MNHGY, CDR2 SAAAGT. The CDR3 runs to 15 residues.

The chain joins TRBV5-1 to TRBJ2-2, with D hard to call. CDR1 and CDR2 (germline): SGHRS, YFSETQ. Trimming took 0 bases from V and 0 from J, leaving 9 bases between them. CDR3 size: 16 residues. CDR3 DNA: TGCGCCAGCAGCTTGGCCAGCGCTGCGAACACCGGGGAGCTGTTTTTT. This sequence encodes CASSLASAANTGELFF.

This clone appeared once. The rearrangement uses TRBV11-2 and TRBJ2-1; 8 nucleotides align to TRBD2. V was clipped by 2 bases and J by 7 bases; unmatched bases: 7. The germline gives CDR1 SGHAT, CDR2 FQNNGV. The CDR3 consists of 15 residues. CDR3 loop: CASSLTPGLGNEQFF. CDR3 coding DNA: TGTGCCAGCAGCTTAACACCGGGACTAGGAAATGAGCAGTTCTTC.

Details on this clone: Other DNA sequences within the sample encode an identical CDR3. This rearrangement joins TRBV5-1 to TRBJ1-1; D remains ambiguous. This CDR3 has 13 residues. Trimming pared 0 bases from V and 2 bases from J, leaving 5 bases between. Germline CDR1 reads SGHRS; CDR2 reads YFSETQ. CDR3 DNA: TGCGCCAGCAGCTTGGGAACCAACACTGAAGCTTTCTTT. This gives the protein CASSLGTNTEAFF.

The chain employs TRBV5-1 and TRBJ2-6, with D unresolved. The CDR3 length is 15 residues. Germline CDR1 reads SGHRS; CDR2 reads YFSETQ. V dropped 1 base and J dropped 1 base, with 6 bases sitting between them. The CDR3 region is CASSLSQSGANVLTF. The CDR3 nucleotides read TGCGCCAGCAGCTTGTCCCAGTCTGGGGCCAACGTCCTGACTTTC. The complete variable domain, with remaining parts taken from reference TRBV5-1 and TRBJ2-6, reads KAGVTQTPRYLIKTRGQQVTLSCSPISGHRSVSWYQQTPGQGLQFLFEYFSETQRNKGNFPGRFSGRQFSNSRSEMNVSTLELGDSALYLCASSLSQSGANVLTFGAGSRLTVL.

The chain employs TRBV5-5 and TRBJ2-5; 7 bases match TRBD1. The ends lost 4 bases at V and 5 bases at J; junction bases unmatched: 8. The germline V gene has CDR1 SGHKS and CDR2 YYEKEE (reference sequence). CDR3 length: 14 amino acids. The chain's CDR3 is CASSPTGSGETQYF. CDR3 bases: TGTGCCAGCAGCCCGACAGGGTCGGGGGAGACCCAGTACTTC.

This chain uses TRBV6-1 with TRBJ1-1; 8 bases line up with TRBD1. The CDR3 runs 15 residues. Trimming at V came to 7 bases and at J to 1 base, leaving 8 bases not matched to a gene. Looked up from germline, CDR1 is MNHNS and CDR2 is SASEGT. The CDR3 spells CASIQGAMGNTEAFF. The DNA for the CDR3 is TGTGCCAGCATTCAGGGGGCGATGGGGAACACTGAAGCTTTCTTT.

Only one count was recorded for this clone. The CDR3 DNA reads as TGTGCCTGGGGGACATCCTACGAGCAGTACTTC. Its protein product is CAWGTSYEQYF. The chain joins TRBV30 to TRBJ2-7, with D tentatively TRBD1 (6 bases). The germline gives CDR1 GTSNPN, CDR2 SVGIG (reference sequence). Trimming shortened V by 5 bases and J by 1 base, and 6 bases separated the two germline ends. CDR3 length: 11 amino acids.